This T cell receptor beta chain was recorded in a study of CD8 T cells in ankylosing spondylitis. Quantitative 5'-RACE with molecular barcodes generated TCR beta libraries. TCRdb re-analysed the 5' RACE reads in MiXCR, keeping a single row per CDR3 protein. The sample lists about 360,000 distinct CDR3 sequences, roughly 14% occurring once. Concerning this clonotype: Antigen: not known.

General study points: Before this, some motif variants had been reported in reactive arthritis synovial fluid and blood. The authors found the disease-linked clones to be CD8+ and relatively rare in peripheral blood. Reportedly, matched ankylosing spondylitis synovial fluid was significantly enriched for disease-linked clones.

V gave up 5 bases and J gave up 8 bases, with 13 bases separating them. The germline gives CDR1 SGHNT, CDR2 YENEEA. This CDR3 spans 13 amino acids. Sequencing input: blood, either unsorted or a sorted T cell fraction (not recorded which). The TCR was taken from a male donor with ankylosing spondylitis or in good health (not recorded which). The chain uses TRBV11-3 and TRBJ2-1, with D maybe TRBD1 (5 bases). CDR3 nucleotides: TGTGCCAGCAGCCCCCAGGGCTTCCATGAGCAGTTCTTC. This sequence encodes CASSPQGFHEQFF.